This TCR beta chain is from a study of blood T cell repertoires in COVID-19. Study information: Sources were T cells, B-cell-depleted T cells, or PBMCs; the material itself was cDNA or gDNA.

TCRdb's copy holds only in-frame clones and misses some; the assay was immunoSEQ multiplex PCR. The data show some 200,000 clones, roughly nine tenths seen once. The CDR3 is 15 residues long. Trimming stripped 2 bases from V and 2 bases from J, with 10 bases between. Germline values: CDR1 SGHRS, CDR2 YFSETQ. The J gene is TRBJ2-2, the V gene TRBV5-1; D is perhaps TRBD1 (5 bases). Sequencing input: peripheral blood. The clonotype was recovered from a woman aged 55 to 70 with COVID-19, enrolled during active disease. In DNA, the CDR3 is TGCGCCAGCAGCTTCACGGACATTAACACCGGGGAGCTGTTTTTT. Translated, it gives CASSFTDINTGELFF.